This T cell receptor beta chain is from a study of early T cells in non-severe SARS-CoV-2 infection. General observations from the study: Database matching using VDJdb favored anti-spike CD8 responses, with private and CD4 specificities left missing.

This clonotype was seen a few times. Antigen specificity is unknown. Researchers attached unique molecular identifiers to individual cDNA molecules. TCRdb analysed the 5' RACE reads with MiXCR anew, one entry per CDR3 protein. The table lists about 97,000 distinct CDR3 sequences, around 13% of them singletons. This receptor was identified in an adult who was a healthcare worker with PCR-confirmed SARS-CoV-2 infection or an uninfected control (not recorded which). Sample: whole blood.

CDR3 region: CSATPRNRGQEQYF. CDR3 bases: TGCAGTGCTACCCCTCGGAACAGGGGCCAAGAGCAGTACTTC. V gene TRBV20-1 combines with J gene TRBJ2-7, with 7 bases lining up with TRBD1. Per germline, CDR1 DFQATT and CDR2 SNEGSKA (reference sequence). This CDR3 contains 14 residues. Losses at the gene ends were 4 bases for V and 7 bases for J; bases not matched to a gene: 13.